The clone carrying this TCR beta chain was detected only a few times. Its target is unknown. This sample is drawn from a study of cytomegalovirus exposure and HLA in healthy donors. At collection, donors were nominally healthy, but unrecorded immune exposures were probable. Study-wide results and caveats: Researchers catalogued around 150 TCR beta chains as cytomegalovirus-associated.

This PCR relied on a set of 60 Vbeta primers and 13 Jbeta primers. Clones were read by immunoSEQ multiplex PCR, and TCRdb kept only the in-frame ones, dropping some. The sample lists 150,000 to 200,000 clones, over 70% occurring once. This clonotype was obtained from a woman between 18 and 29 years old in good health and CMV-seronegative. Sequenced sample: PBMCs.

DNA for the CDR3: TGTGCCAGTAGTATGTTCCCAGGGGCGGATGAGCAGTTCTTC. Residues: CASSMFPGADEQFF. V gene TRBV19 combines with J gene TRBJ2-1; D is perhaps TRBD1 (6 bases). Between the trimmed V and J ends, which lost 3 bases and 8 bases, there was a span of 14 bases. From germline, CDR1 is LNHDA and CDR2 SQIVND (reference sequence). The CDR3 consists of 14 residues.